This T cell receptor (beta chain) was recovered during a study of blood T cell repertoires in COVID-19. The CDR3 runs 17 residues. CDR1 and CDR2 (germline): ENHRY, SYGVKD. V dropped 0 bases and J dropped 2 bases, with 16 bases sitting between them. Seattle cases were enrolled at active infection and followed longitudinally. Clones were read by immunoSEQ multiplex PCR, and TCRdb kept only the in-frame ones, dropping some. This table has 190,000 or so clones, 94% appearing once. Sequenced input: peripheral blood. The sequence was obtained from a young man with COVID-19, enrolled during active disease. V and J are TRBV10-3 and TRBJ1-2; D may be TRBD1 (5 bases). The CDR3 DNA is TGTGCCATCAGTGAGTCCCATGGCAGGGAGGGAAACTATGGCTACACCTTC. This codes for CAISESHGREGNYGYTF.